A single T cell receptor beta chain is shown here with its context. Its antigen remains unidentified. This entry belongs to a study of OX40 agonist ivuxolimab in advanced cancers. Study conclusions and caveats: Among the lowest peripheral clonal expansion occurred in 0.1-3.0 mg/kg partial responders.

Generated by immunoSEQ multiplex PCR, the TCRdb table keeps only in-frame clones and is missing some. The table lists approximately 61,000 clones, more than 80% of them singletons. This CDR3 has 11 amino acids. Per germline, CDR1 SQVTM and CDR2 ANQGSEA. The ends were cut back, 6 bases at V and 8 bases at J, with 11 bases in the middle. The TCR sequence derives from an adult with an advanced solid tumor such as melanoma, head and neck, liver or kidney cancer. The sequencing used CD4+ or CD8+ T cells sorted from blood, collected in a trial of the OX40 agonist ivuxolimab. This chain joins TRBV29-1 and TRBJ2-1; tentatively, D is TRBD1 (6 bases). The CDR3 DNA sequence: TGCAGCGTGAAACAGGGCTATGAGCAGTTCTTC. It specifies CSVKQGYEQFF.